Following are 20 T cell receptor beta chains from one sample sequenced in a study of blood T cell repertoires in COVID-19. Produced via immunoSEQ multiplex PCR; TCRdb's table is partial and in-frame only. The table shows about 73,000 clones, with 85% to 90% occurring only once. The sequenced sample was peripheral blood. The receptors come from a man of 80 years or more with acute or convalescent COVID-19.

In DNA, the CDR3 is TGTGCCAGCAGTTTTGCGGGGACAGGAACGGCTTTCTTT. Translated, it gives CASSFAGTGTAFF. V is TRBV12-3 or TRBV12-4 and J is TRBJ1-1, with 8 bases lining up with TRBD1. J was trimmed by 11 bases and V by 3 bases; bases with no gene match: 8. This CDR3 is 13 amino acids long.

This sequence joins TRBV3-1 (or the pseudogene TRBV3-2) and TRBJ1-5; TRBD1 matches 10 bases. Germline CDR1 is LGHDT and CDR2 is YNNKEL (reference sequence). J gave up 5 bases and V 4 bases, and 2 bases lay outside the gene matches. CDR3 length: 14 residues. CDR3 bases: TGTGCCAGCAGCCCAGGGACAGGGGATCAGCCCCAGCATTTT. This gives the protein CASSPGTGDQPQHF.

The rearrangement links TRBV11-2 to TRBJ2-7; D uncertain. Germline V CDR1 and CDR2: SGHAT, FQNNGV. The CDR3 consists of 14 residues. V was cut by 1 base and J by 0 bases, with 7 bases left in between. For the CDR3, the DNA is TGTGCCAGCAGCTTAGGCGGCATCTCCTACGAGCAGTACTTC. It specifies CASSLGGISYEQYF.

A single count supports this clone. This sequence joins TRBV12-5 and TRBJ2-3; D is perhaps TRBD2 (5 bases). CDR3 length equals 15 residues. Trimming cost V 7 bases and J 1 base, with 15 bases left between them. CDR1 and CDR2 (germline): LGHNT, FRNRAP. This chain's CDR3 is CASASGSWGTDTQYF. The CDR3 region has the DNA TGTGCTAGTGCGTCGGGAAGTTGGGGCACAGATACGCAGTATTTT. Using reference TRBV12-5 and TRBJ2-3 for the parts outside the CDR3, the full variable domain is DARVTQTPRHKVTEMGQEVTMRCQPILGHNTVFWYRQTMMQGLELLAYFRNRAPLDDSGMPKDRFSAEMPDATLATLKIQPSEPRDSAVYFCASASGSWGTDTQYFGPGTRLTVL.

The chain links TRBV7-9 to TRBJ1-2, with D unresolved. The CDR3 totals 14 residues. CDR1 SEHNR and CDR2 FQNEAQ come from the germline V gene (reference sequence). The V and J ends lost 5 bases and 2 bases respectively, with 12 bases between them. As DNA, the CDR3 is TGTGCCAGCAGCCCCACGAACATCAACTATGGCTACACCTTC. Its translation is CASSPTNINYGYTF.

The V call is TRBV19, the J call TRBJ1-4; no clear D gene. Trimming left V 7 bases short and J 8 bases short, with 17 bases between. CDR3 size: 14 residues. Germline V gene sequence: CDR1 LNHDA, CDR2 SQIVND (reference sequence). Here the CDR3 reads CASKATGYNEKLFF. The CDR3 DNA reads TGTGCCAGTAAGGCGACGGGTTATAACGAAAAACTGTTTTTT.

The V call is TRBV19, the J call TRBJ2-2, with a weak D call TRBD2 (6 bases). The germline V gene encodes CDR1 LNHDA and CDR2 SQIVND (reference sequence). Between the trimmed V and J ends, which lost 3 bases and 9 bases, there was a span of 17 bases. The CDR3 has 15 amino acids. CDR3 residues: CASSIGGYNSRELFF. The CDR3 DNA reads as TGTGCCAGTAGTATTGGAGGGTACAATAGCCGGGAGCTGTTTTTT.

V usage is TRBV7-9 and J usage is TRBJ2-1; D call uncertain. Germline loops: CDR1 SEHNR, CDR2 FQNEAQ (reference sequence). The CDR3 runs 11 residues. In nucleotides, the CDR3 is TGTGCTGAAGAACAATTCAATGAGCAGTTCTTC. As protein: CAEEQFNEQFF.

The V gene is TRBV5-5, the J gene TRBJ1-6; no clear D gene. The CDR3 contains 15 residues. From germline, CDR1 is SGHKS and CDR2 YYEKEE (reference sequence). The V end was cut by 0 bases, the J end by 5 bases, with 9 bases between. The CDR3 DNA sequence: TGTGCCAGCAGCTTGGTGCCGAGCGATAATTCACCCCTCCACTTT. Protein: CASSLVPSDNSPLHF. Full variable domain (missing parts from reference TRBV5-5 and TRBJ1-6): DAGVTQSPTHLIKTRGQQVTLRCSPISGHKSVSWYQQVLGQGPQFIFQYYEKEERGRGNFPDRFSARQFPNYSSELNVNALLLGDSALYLCASSLVPSDNSPLHFGNGTRLTVT.

CDR3 in amino acids: CASSMDSSTDTQYF. In DNA form, the CDR3 reads TGCGCCAGCAGCATGGACAGTTCCACAGATACGCAGTATTTT. The gene calls are TRBV5-1 and TRBJ2-3, with TRBD1 as a possible D gene (6 bases). Trimming cost V 4 bases and J 2 bases, with 11 bases left between them. CDR1 is SGHRS and CDR2 is YFSETQ in the germline V gene. This CDR3 is built from 14 residues.

The chain links TRBV27 to TRBJ1-6, with D unresolved. Germline CDR1 MNHEY, CDR2 SMNVEV (reference sequence). The CDR3 is 12 amino acids. Trimming took 4 bases from V and 7 from J, leaving 5 bases between them. CDR3 coding DNA: TGTGCCAGCAGTTCGCAGAATTCACCCCTCCACTTT. Its translation is CASSSQNSPLHF.

The gene calls are TRBV6-5 and TRBJ1-1, with D tentatively TRBD1 (5 bases). The CDR3 is made up of 13 amino acids. Germline values: CDR1 MNHEY, CDR2 SVGAGI. Between the trimmed V and J ends, which lost 7 bases and 5 bases, there was a span of 14 bases. Here the CDR3 reads CASIPGGGTEAFF. CDR3 nucleotides: TGTGCCAGCATACCGGGGGGAGGTACTGAAGCTTTCTTT.

The rearrangement links TRBV30 to TRBJ2-2; a possible D gene is TRBD2 (6 bases). V dropped 5 bases and J dropped 8 bases, with 18 bases sitting between them. This CDR3 contains 14 residues. The V gene's germline CDR1 is GTSNPN and CDR2 SVGIG (reference sequence). The CDR3 reads CAWDGTSLGGELFF. CDR3 in DNA: TGTGCCTGGGACGGGACTTCCTTAGGAGGGGAGCTGTTTTTT.

The chain links TRBV4-1 to TRBJ2-3; D call uncertain. V was trimmed by 0 bases and J by 0 bases, leaving 7 bases between them. The germline V gene has CDR1 MGHRA and CDR2 YSYEKL. The CDR3 runs 15 residues. The CDR3 bases are TGCGCCAGCAGCCAAGATCCACTGAGCACAGATACGCAGTATTTT. Its translation: CASSQDPLSTDTQYF.

This sequence joins TRBV19 and TRBJ1-1; D is unresolved. Germline V gives CDR1 LNHDA, CDR2 SQIVND (reference sequence). V lost 4 bases to trimming and J lost 5 bases, with 17 bases between them. The CDR3 is 15 amino acids. CDR3 bases: TGTGCCAGTAGTACCCCCGGCAGACGGAGGACTGAAGCTTTCTTT. This encodes CASSTPGRRRTEAFF.

V is TRBV5-6 and J is TRBJ2-2, with D perhaps TRBD2 (7 bases). Per germline, CDR1 SGHDT and CDR2 YYEEEE. The CDR3 contains 15 residues. Trimming took 2 bases from V and 4 from J, leaving 12 bases between them. The DNA of the CDR3 is TGTGCCAGCAGCTTCTCGGGGGGCGCCACCGGGGAGCTGTTTTTT. Protein sequence: CASSFSGGATGELFF.

The chain is built from TRBV19 and TRBJ2-7; D perhaps matches TRBD2 (5 bases). Deletions cut 3 bases from V and 2 bases from J, with 17 bases between. The germline V gene encodes CDR1 LNHDA and CDR2 SQIVND (reference sequence). The length of the CDR3 is 16 residues. The CDR3 bases are TGTGCCAGTAGTATGGCGGGCCTGGACCCGACCTACGAGCAGTACTTC. Translating it yields CASSMAGLDPTYEQYF.

V gene TRBV5-1 combines with J gene TRBJ2-2, with a possible D match to TRBD1 (6 bases). CDR1 SGHRS and CDR2 YFSETQ come from the germline V gene. The CDR3 runs to 13 residues. V lost 4 bases and J lost 6, with 10 bases in between. The CDR3 DNA is TGCGCCAGCAGCACACAGGGACCCGGGGAGCTGTTTTTT. Translated: CASSTQGPGELFF.

J is TRBJ2-1 and V is TRBV19, with D maybe TRBD2 (5 bases). The CDR3 loop spans 15 amino acids. The ends were cut back, 1 base at V and 3 bases at J, with 10 bases in the middle. Per the germline V gene, CDR1 is LNHDA and CDR2 is SQIVND (reference sequence). The CDR3 region is CASSIGTPNYNEQFF. In nucleotides, the CDR3 is TGTGCCAGTAGTATAGGGACTCCTAACTACAATGAGCAGTTCTTC.

This chain uses TRBV19 with TRBJ2-7; weak D call: TRBD1 (6 bases). The V gene's germline CDR1 is LNHDA and CDR2 SQIVND (reference sequence). Trimming removed 2 bases at V and 4 bases at J, with 15 bases between. This CDR3 is 15 amino acids long. The CDR3, as DNA: TGTGCCAGTAGTATAAGGGGACAAGGGGGATACGAGCAGTACTTC. It is translated as CASSIRGQGGYEQYF.